This T cell receptor beta chain was retrieved from a study of blood T cell repertoires in COVID-19. The data were produced by immunoSEQ multiplex PCR, yet TCRdb's version contains in-frame clones alone and is incomplete. This sample yields nearly 95,000 clones, of which roughly 70% are seen a single time; about 3.9% belongs to the top ten. The TCR originated in a man in his sixties or seventies with COVID-19, enrolled during active disease. The sequencing input was peripheral blood.

CDR3 in amino acids: CASSLDGRGDEKLFF. The CDR3 DNA follows: TGCGCCAGCAGCCTCGACGGGAGAGGCGATGAAAAACTGTTTTTT. The genes are TRBV5-1 and TRBJ1-4; no definite D call. The length of the CDR3 is 15 residues. CDR1 is SGHRS, CDR2 YFSETQ, per germline. V dropped 4 bases and J dropped 6 bases, with 16 bases sitting between them.